Presented here are 22 T cell receptor beta chains from one specimen sequenced in a study of shared clonotypes between healthy human individuals. Using immunoSEQ multiplex PCR, the repertoire was profiled, and TCRdb retains in-frame clones only, with some absent. Altogether some 2,000,000 clones are present, less than 95% being singletons, with the ten largest covering roughly 1.1%. Positively selected for CCR7, the CD45RO-negative cells used as naive CD8 cells excluded terminally differentiated effector memory CD45RA+ cells. Sequencing used naive CD8+ T cells sorted from blood. The receptors here all came from a man younger than 35 in good health.

This sequence joins TRBV27 and TRBJ1-1; possibly TRBD1 for D (6 bases). The CDR3 has 13 residues. Per the germline V gene, CDR1 is MNHEY and CDR2 is SMNVEV (reference sequence). V shed 4 bases and J shed 11 bases, with 17 bases lying between them. DNA of the CDR3: TGTGCCAGCAGTTCGGCGGGACCGGGGGGCGCTTTCTTT. Amino acids: CASSSAGPGGAFF.

A word on this clone: This specimen includes other DNA sequences encoding the same CDR3. The chain carries TRBV4-1 and TRBJ2-7; 7 bases agree with TRBD1. The V gene end was trimmed by 3 bases and the J gene end by 0 bases; junction bases not matched to a gene: 2. Germline values: CDR1 MGHRA, CDR2 YSYEKL. The CDR3 runs to 14 residues. CDR3 in amino acids: CASSHNRGSYEQYF. CDR3 nucleotide sequence: TGCGCCAGCAGCCACAACAGGGGCTCCTACGAGCAGTACTTC.

Written as DNA, the CDR3 is TGTGCCATCAGTGAGTCGAAGGCCTACGAGCAGTACTTC. Protein product: CAISESKAYEQYF. V gene TRBV10-3 combines with J gene TRBJ2-7, with D unclear. The CDR3 extends over 13 amino acids. From germline, CDR1 is ENHRY and CDR2 SYGVKD. Trimming cost V 0 bases and J 2 bases, with 5 bases left between them.

Comment on this clone: Within the sample, other DNA sequences also encode this same CDR3. Here the CDR3 reads CASSLPGSSYNEQFF. CDR3 in DNA: TGTGCCAGCAGCTTACCCGGAAGCTCCTACAATGAGCAGTTCTTC. The V call is TRBV7-9, the J call TRBJ2-1, with no clear D. With 2 bases removed from V and 0 bases from J, the gap between germline ends came to 8 bases. CDR1 is SEHNR, CDR2 FQNEAQ, per germline (reference sequence). The CDR3 is 15 amino acids.

The V call is TRBV4-1, the J call TRBJ2-7; TRBD2 aligns across 8 bases. Per the germline V gene, CDR1 is MGHRA and CDR2 is YSYEKL. The CDR3 totals 15 residues. V lost 4 bases to trimming and J lost 1 base; unmatched junction nucleotides: 6. CDR3 loop: CASSPGAGGSYEQYF. The CDR3 DNA sequence: TGCGCCAGCAGCCCTGGGGCGGGGGGATCCTACGAGCAGTACTTC.

The V and J genes are TRBV6-1 and TRBJ2-2; D not certain. From germline, CDR1 is MNHNS and CDR2 SASEGT. V was shortened by 6 bases and J by 8 bases, with 13 bases between the two germline ends. The CDR3 is 13 amino acids. CDR3 coding DNA: TGTGCCAGCAGCTGGCTGAATGTGGGGGAGCTGTTTTTT. Its protein product is CASSWLNVGELFF.

This clone has more than one count but fewer than ten. The rearrangement links TRBV5-6 to TRBJ1-2, with D tentatively TRBD1 (6 bases). V lost 0 bases to trimming and J lost 3 bases, with 9 bases between them. CDR3 length equals 14 residues. Germline assignment: CDR1 SGHDT and CDR2 YYEEEE. The DNA of the CDR3 is TGTGCCAGCAGCTTGGAACAGGGACACTATGGCTACACCTTC. It codes for CASSLEQGHYGYTF. The whole variable domain, filled in from reference TRBV5-6 and TRBJ1-2, reads DAGVTQSPTHLIKTRGQQVTLRCSPKSGHDTVSWYQQALGQGPQFIFQYYEEEERQRGNFPDRFSGHQFPNYSSELNVNALLLGDSALYLCASSLEQGHYGYTFGSGTRLTVV.

This chain uses TRBV7-2 with TRBJ2-2; TRBD2 matches 12 bases. CDR1 and CDR2 from the germline V gene are SGHTA and FQGNSA. Germline trimming cut 2 bases from V and 7 bases from J; bases unmatched to any gene: 5. CDR3 length: 16 amino acids. The CDR3 DNA reads TGTGCCAGCAGCTTATACAGACTAGCGGGAGTCGGGGAGCTGTTTTTT. The encoded protein is CASSLYRLAGVGELFF.

The chain combines TRBV9 with TRBJ2-7, with TRBD2 matching over 10 bases. The CDR3 is 15 residues long. Trimming took 0 bases from V and 2 from J; bases not matched to a gene: 2. Germline CDR1 reads SGDLS; CDR2 reads YYNGEE. The CDR3 here is CASSVESGGAYEQYF. The DNA for the CDR3 is TGTGCCAGCAGCGTAGAAAGCGGGGGGGCCTACGAGCAGTACTTC.

The chain couples TRBV9 to TRBJ2-1, with D perhaps matching TRBD1 or TRBD2 (6 bases each). This CDR3 contains 15 residues. CDR1 and CDR2 from the germline V gene are SGDLS and YYNGEE. The V gene lost 3 bases and the J gene lost 2 bases, with 12 bases spanning the gap. For the CDR3, the DNA is TGTGCCAGCAGCGGACCGGGGGCCACCTACAATGAGCAGTTCTTC. Protein sequence: CASSGPGATYNEQFF.

The chain couples TRBV30 to TRBJ2-4; D call uncertain. Germline loops: CDR1 GTSNPN, CDR2 SVGIG (reference sequence). V lost 0 bases and J lost 0, with 12 bases in between. This CDR3 has 16 amino acids. CDR3 sequence (DNA): TGTGCCTGGAGTGTACTAACGGAAGAAGCCAAAAACATTCAGTACTTC. This translates into CAWSVLTEEAKNIQYF.

V gene TRBV5-6 combines with J gene TRBJ2-7; D possibly uses TRBD1 or TRBD2 (6 bases each). Per germline, CDR1 SGHDT and CDR2 YYEEEE. The CDR3 spans 17 residues. Trimming stripped 0 bases from V and 4 bases from J, with 20 bases between. DNA for the CDR3: TGTGCCAGCAGCTTGGCCCCCGGGGGCTACACGAGGTACGAGCAGTACTTC. Amino acids: CASSLAPGGYTRYEQYF. Using reference TRBV5-6 and TRBJ2-7 for the parts outside the CDR3, the full variable domain is DAGVTQSPTHLIKTRGQQVTLRCSPKSGHDTVSWYQQALGQGPQFIFQYYEEEERQRGNFPDRFSGHQFPNYSSELNVNALLLGDSALYLCASSLAPGGYTRYEQYFGPGTRLTVT.

This chain connects TRBV30 to TRBJ2-5; the D gene is possibly TRBD2 (5 bases). Per germline, CDR1 GTSNPN and CDR2 SVGIG (reference sequence). V dropped 4 bases and J dropped 5 bases, with 11 bases sitting between them. The CDR3 totals 12 residues. CDR3 bases: TGTGCCTGGAATCCTAGCTGGGAGACCCAGTACTTC. It codes for CAWNPSWETQYF.

This clone was seen only a few times. V and J are TRBV4-2 and TRBJ1-1, with 11 bases that match TRBD1. The CDR3 has 16 residues. CDR1 is LGHNA and CDR2 is YNFKEQ in the germline V gene. The trim removed 3 bases at V and 1 base at J, leaving 4 bases unmatched. Written as DNA, the CDR3 is TGTGCCAGCAGCCACGGGACAGGGGGTGAGAACACTGAAGCTTTCTTT. It codes for CASSHGTGGENTEAFF.

V is TRBV5-6 and J is TRBJ2-7; 8 positions agree with TRBD1. CDR3 length: 15 residues. J lost 1 base, V lost 3 bases, and 6 bases had no gene match. CDR1 is SGHDT, CDR2 YYEEEE, per germline. In nucleotides, the CDR3 is TGTGCCAGCAGCTGGGAGACAGGGGCATCCTACGAGCAGTACTTC. Protein product: CASSWETGASYEQYF. Full variable domain (rest looked up from reference TRBV5-6 and TRBJ2-7): DAGVTQSPTHLIKTRGQQVTLRCSPKSGHDTVSWYQQALGQGPQFIFQYYEEEERQRGNFPDRFSGHQFPNYSSELNVNALLLGDSALYLCASSWETGASYEQYFGPGTRLTVT.

Turning to this clone: The same CDR3 arises from other DNA sequences in this sample as well. V gene TRBV5-8 combines with J gene TRBJ2-5, with D possibly TRBD1 on 6 matching bases. In germline, CDR1 is SGHTS, CDR2 YDEGEE. The CDR3 length is 14 residues. The V gene lost 0 bases and the J gene lost 4 bases, with 10 bases spanning the gap. The CDR3 loop is CASSLAGGLETQYF. The CDR3 DNA is TGTGCCAGCAGCTTGGCTGGGGGCCTAGAGACCCAGTACTTC.

The sample holds one count of this clone. This chain connects TRBV27 to TRBJ2-1, with 9 bases that match TRBD2. This CDR3 has 17 amino acids. Germline CDR1 is MNHEY and CDR2 is SMNVEV (reference sequence). V shed 1 base and J 0 bases; nucleotides not matched to a gene: 4. The CDR3 loop is CASSLLPSGASYNEQFF. The CDR3, as DNA: TGTGCCAGCAGTTTATTGCCTAGCGGGGCCTCCTACAATGAGCAGTTCTTC.

The chain is built from TRBV27 and TRBJ1-2, with TRBD1 matching 8 bases. The germline gives CDR1 MNHEY, CDR2 SMNVEV (reference sequence). V was clipped by 4 bases and J by 4 bases; unmatched bases: 5. CDR3 length: 14 amino acids. CDR3 bases: TGTGCCAGCAGTTCCATCACAGGGGGCTATGGCTACACCTTC. Protein product: CASSSITGGYGYTF.

Only one count was recorded for this clone. V gene TRBV7-6 combines with J gene TRBJ1-1, with D possibly being TRBD1 (5 bases). The CDR3 has 14 residues. The germline V gene has CDR1 SGHVS and CDR2 FNYEAQ. The germline V and J ends were trimmed by 1 base and 1 base, with 7 bases remaining between them. CDR3 bases: TGTGCCAGCAGCTTAGGGGGCCGGAACACTGAAGCTTTCTTT. It translates to CASSLGGRNTEAFF. The full variable domain, its missing parts supplied by reference TRBV7-6 and TRBJ1-1, is GAGVSQSPRYKVTKRGQDVALRCDPISGHVSLYWYRQALGQGPEFLTYFNYEAQQDKSGLPNDRFSAERPEGSISTLTIQRTEQRDSAMYRCASSLGGRNTEAFFGQGTRLTVV.

This clone appeared a single time. The V and J genes are TRBV6-1 and TRBJ2-4; tentatively, D is TRBD1 (5 bases). Germline CDR1 and CDR2: MNHNS and SASEGT. The germline V and J ends were trimmed by 8 bases and 9 bases, with 20 bases remaining between them. This CDR3 has 14 residues. CDR3 coding DNA: TGTGCCAGCGGCAAGGGGATCTTGCTGGGCATTCAGTACTTC. Its translation is CASGKGILLGIQYF.

This clone was observed a single time. The chain employs TRBV21-1 and TRBJ1-5; the DNA was not compared with TRBD1, the D call given in the table. TRBV21-1 is described as a pseudogene. This CDR3 is 14 amino acids long. As DNA, the CDR3 is TGTGCCAGCAGCAAACAGACAGGGGATCAGCCCCAGCATTTT. Its protein is CASSKQTGDQPQHF.

In the case of this clone: Other DNA sequences in this specimen translate into the identical CDR3. CDR3 sequence reads: CASSLLTSDTQYF. CDR3 coding DNA: TGTGCCAGCAGCTTACTAACTTCGGATACGCAGTATTTT. The V gene is TRBV7-9, the J gene TRBJ2-3, with D unresolved. The ends were cut back, 2 bases at V and 6 bases at J, with 9 bases in the middle. CDR1 and CDR2 (germline): SEHNR, FQNEAQ (reference sequence). This CDR3 region has 13 residues.